Described below is a single TCR beta chain sequence and its context. Its antigen has not been determined. Within one base of it there is no much larger clone, and no base qualities were kept. The data were obtained in a study of T cell responses to AZD1222 COVID-19 vaccine (dated by TCRdb to 2020 to 2022). Background for the entire study: AZD1222 recipients given second doses at about 4 weeks or at about 12 weeks were pooled, since spike-specific TCR depth and breadth were not found to differ between the two schedules. Trial participants were enrolled into age subgroups of 18-55, 56-69 and 70-plus years, which contained approximately 150, 30 and 60 TCR-sequenced participants, respectively. TCR sequencing was performed for fewer than 250 trial participants, of whom roughly 200 were given two doses of AZD1222 and roughly 25 were given two doses of MenACWY control vaccine.

The CDR3 regions of human TCRbeta chains were analyzed by immunosequencing. On the study's bioinformatics: Repertoire TCRs were matched against a reference library of SARS-CoV-2-specific TCRs generated with the MIRA antigen-specificity platform. Breadth was defined as the fraction of unique TCRs that were SARS-CoV-2-associated. Depth was defined as the fraction of total T cells that were SARS-CoV-2-associated. Using the MIRA data, each spike-specific TCR was assigned both to the spike region to which the TCR was reactive and to a CD4 or CD8 class. Log10-transformed breadth and depth values were compared by one-way ANOVA with Sidak's multiple comparisons tests. This immuneACCESS table, as held by TCRdb, lists in-frame sequences with V and J called but not all clones. Of the missing ones, under half trace to an unresolved V gene in checked studies; the others have no known cause. V and J calls and clone size come straight from that table; D and trimming were deduced from the DNA. This sample is represented by about 88,000 clones; 92% of them were singletons. More than 4.5% of the sample belongs to the ten largest clones.

The time point label of this sample denotes: baseline before first vaccination. The vaccinee samples were drawn from two UK trials, COV001 and COV002, one of which was a single-blind randomized controlled phase 2/3 trial testing AZD1222 (ChAdOx1 nCoV-19) in healthy adults. Trial participant PBMC samples were collected at day 0 and day 28 after the second dose for TCRbeta chain sequencing. The CDR3, cysteine through phenylalanine, is 16 amino acids long. Only the CDR3 part of the read is kept: 48 bases, read in frame from the first base. Based on the germline V gene, the CDR1 and CDR2 sequences are MNHEY and SVGAGI. Trimming at the junction amounts to 2 bases on V and 6 bases on J, and the germline ends lie 16 bases apart. Study-wide conclusions, independent of this receptor: Participants were mostly white British and included more females than males, and it was suggested by the authors that clonal diversity may have been underestimated. Epitopes outside the regions mutated in the B.1.351 and B.1.1.7 variants were reportedly recognized by nearly half of the unique spike-specific TCRs. Conclusions about previously exposed vaccinees are limited, since just five or six AZD1222 recipients were seropositive for SARS-CoV-2 at baseline. A significant rise in spike-specific TCR breadth and depth was observed after two AZD1222 doses relative to day 0 and relative to MenACWY recipients. Because no day 14 peak-response samples were available, the repertoires could be characterized only after the peak T cell response. In the small 56-69-year group, the increase in depth fell short of significance, most likely because of low power. Vaccine-associated CD4 TCRs spanned the whole spike protein, with dominant responses in regions 160-218 and 743-854.

The sample in question was peripheral blood, obtained on day 0 of AZD1222 vaccination. The receptor comes from an adult in good health. The rearrangement combines TRBV6-5 with TRBJ2-2, with the D gene uncertain. The nucleotide sequence is given as TGTGCCAGCAGTTACCCCTCTTGGCCCTTAGCCGGGGAGCTGTTTTTT. It is translated as CASSYPSWPLAGELFF.